This T cell receptor beta chain came from a study of blood T cell repertoires in COVID-19. The wider study: Acute and convalescent COVID-19 specimens originated in the United States, Italy and Spain. T cells, B-cell-depleted T cells, or PBMCs provided the cDNA or gDNA that served as material.

Under the authors' procedure: The assay estimated nucleated cells by amplifying reference gene primers. Clones were read by immunoSEQ multiplex PCR, and TCRdb kept only the in-frame ones, dropping some. The V and J calls and the clone size are those of that table, but D and trimming were determined from the DNA. Of fewer than 350,000 clones in the sample, about 89% were seen once. V lost 5 bases, J lost 4 bases, and 10 bases stayed unmatched. In germline, CDR1 is SEHNR, CDR2 FQNEAQ (reference sequence). This CDR3 comprises 16 residues. This receptor was obtained from a man aged 35 to 55 with active or convalescent COVID-19. V gene TRBV7-9 combines with J gene TRBJ2-2; 7 bases are a match to TRBD1. Sequenced input: peripheral blood. CDR3 in amino acids: CASSRDSLMGTGELFF. The CDR3 DNA sequence: TGTGCCAGCAGCCGGGACAGCCTCATGGGCACCGGGGAGCTGTTTTTT.